This entry features one T cell receptor beta chain sequence. The antigen remains unidentified. These data originate in a study of chemoradiotherapy in HPV16-positive cancers. On the study more broadly: Candidate HPV-specific T-cell clones and common TCR motifs came from functional assays in a couple of HPV16-positive patients.

V lost 6 bases to trimming and J lost 4 bases; unmatched junction nucleotides: 7. CDR3 size: 14 residues. Germline values: CDR1 SQVTM, CDR2 ANQGSEA. Data came from immunoSEQ multiplex PCR; TCRdb stores just in-frame clones and leaves some out. The sample lists some 8,900 clones, approximately 88% occurring once. Study-level points and caveats: Non-HPV-specific T cells did not expand in tumors during treatment, whereas candidate HPV-specific clones and E7-related motifs did. For HPV16-positive patients, expanding HPV-responsive T cells associated with longer recurrence-free survival.

Samples were taken several times over chemoradiotherapy. Sequenced material: blood, taken from a patient who underwent chemoradiotherapy. The TCR comes from a human donor with HPV-associated anogenital cancer. The chain joins TRBV29-1 to TRBJ2-1, with 9 bases identical to TRBD2. CDR3 region: CSVDFGLAYNEQFF. CDR3 DNA: TGCAGCGTCGACTTCGGACTAGCGTACAATGAGCAGTTCTTC.